This paragraph reports one TCR beta chain. What it recognizes is unknown. This sample is part of a study of OX40 agonist ivuxolimab in advanced cancers. Across the study: Patients were dosed intravenously with ivuxolimab at 0.01 to 10 mg/kg every 2 weeks. Findings and caveats of the study: Some patients who did not respond also had low normalized T-cell clonal expansion. Clonal expansion among partial responders at 0.1-3.0 mg/kg ranked near the lowest.

TCRdb keeps only in-frame clones here, not all; method: immunoSEQ multiplex PCR. This table holds roughly 72,000 clones, over 70% found once. It was autoimmune disease history or systemic immunosuppression that excluded patients. The CDR3 runs 16 residues. With 4 bases clipped from V and 9 bases from J, the junction kept 13 bases outside the gene matches. The V gene's germline CDR1 is SGHAT and CDR2 FQDESV (reference sequence). The receptor was derived from an adult with an advanced solid tumor such as melanoma, head and neck, liver or kidney cancer. The chain carries TRBV11-1 and TRBJ2-1; TRBD2 aligns across 9 bases. The specimen comprised CD4+ or CD8+ T cells sorted from blood, sampled in a trial of the OX40 agonist ivuxolimab. CDR3 loop: CASSSPGVAGGREQFF. The CDR3 bases are TGTGCCAGCAGCTCACCCGGGGTTGCGGGAGGGCGTGAGCAGTTCTTC.